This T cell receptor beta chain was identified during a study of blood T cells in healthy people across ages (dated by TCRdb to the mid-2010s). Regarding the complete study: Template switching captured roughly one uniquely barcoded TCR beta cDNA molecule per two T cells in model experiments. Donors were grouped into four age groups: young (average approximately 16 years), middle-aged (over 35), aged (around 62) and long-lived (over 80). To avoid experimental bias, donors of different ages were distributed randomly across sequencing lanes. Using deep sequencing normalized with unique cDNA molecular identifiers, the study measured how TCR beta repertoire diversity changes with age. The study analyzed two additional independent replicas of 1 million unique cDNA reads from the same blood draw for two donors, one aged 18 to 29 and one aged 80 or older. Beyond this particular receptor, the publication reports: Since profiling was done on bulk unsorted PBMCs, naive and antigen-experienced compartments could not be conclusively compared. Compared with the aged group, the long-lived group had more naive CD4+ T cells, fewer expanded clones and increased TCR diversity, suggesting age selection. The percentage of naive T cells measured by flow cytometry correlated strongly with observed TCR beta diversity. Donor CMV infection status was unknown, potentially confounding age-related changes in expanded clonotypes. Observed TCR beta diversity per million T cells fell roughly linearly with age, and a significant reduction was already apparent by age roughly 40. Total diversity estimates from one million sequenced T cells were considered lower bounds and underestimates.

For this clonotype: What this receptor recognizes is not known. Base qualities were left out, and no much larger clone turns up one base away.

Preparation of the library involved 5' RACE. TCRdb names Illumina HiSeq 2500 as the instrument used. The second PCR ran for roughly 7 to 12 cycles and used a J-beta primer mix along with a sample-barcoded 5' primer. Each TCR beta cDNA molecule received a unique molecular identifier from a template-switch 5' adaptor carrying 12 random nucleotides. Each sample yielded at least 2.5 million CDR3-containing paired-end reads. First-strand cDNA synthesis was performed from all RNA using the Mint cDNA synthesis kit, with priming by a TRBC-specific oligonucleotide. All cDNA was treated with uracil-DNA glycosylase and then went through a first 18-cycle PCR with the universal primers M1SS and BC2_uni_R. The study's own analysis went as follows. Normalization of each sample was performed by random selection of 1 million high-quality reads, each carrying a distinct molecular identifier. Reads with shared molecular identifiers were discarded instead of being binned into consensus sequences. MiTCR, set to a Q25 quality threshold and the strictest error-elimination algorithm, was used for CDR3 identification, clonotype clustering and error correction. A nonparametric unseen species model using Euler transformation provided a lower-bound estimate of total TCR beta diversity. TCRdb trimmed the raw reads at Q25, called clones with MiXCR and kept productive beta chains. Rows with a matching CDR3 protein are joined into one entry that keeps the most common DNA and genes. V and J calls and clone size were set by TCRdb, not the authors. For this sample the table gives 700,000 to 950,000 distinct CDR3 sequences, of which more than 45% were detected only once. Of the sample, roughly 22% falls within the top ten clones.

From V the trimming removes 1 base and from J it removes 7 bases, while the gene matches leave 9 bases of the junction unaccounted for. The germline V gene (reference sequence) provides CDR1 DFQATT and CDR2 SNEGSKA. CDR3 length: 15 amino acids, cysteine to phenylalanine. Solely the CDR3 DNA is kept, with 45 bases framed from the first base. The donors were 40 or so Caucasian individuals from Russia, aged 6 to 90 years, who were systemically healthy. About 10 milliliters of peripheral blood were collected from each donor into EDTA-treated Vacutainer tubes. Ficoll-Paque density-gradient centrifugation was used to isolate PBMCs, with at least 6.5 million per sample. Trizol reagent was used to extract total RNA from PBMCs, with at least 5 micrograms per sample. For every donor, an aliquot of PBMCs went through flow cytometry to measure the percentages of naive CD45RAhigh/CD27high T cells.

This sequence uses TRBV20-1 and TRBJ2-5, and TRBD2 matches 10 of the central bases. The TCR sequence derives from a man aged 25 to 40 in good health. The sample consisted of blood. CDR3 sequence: CSARVLAGAGGTQYF. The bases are TGCAGTGCTAGAGTTCTAGCGGGGGCCGGGGGGACCCAGTACTTC.